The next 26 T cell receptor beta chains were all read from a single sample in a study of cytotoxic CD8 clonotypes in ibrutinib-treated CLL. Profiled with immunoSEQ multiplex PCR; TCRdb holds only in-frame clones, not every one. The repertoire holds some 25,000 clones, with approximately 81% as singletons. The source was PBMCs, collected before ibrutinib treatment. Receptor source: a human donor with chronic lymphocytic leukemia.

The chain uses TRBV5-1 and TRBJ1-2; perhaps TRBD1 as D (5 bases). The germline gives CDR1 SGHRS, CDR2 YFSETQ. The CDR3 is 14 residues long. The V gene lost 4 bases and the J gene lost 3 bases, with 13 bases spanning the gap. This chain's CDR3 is CASSEGRSDYGYTF. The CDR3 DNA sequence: TGCGCCAGCAGCGAGGGACGGTCAGACTATGGCTACACCTTC.

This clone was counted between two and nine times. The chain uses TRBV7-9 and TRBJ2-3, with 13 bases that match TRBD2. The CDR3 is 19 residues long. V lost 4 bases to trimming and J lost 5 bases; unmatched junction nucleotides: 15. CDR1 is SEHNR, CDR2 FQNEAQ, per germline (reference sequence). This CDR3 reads CASSSSTLRTSGRRDTQYF. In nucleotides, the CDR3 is TGTGCCAGCAGCTCCTCCACCCTTCGGACTAGCGGGAGAAGAGATACGCAGTATTTT.

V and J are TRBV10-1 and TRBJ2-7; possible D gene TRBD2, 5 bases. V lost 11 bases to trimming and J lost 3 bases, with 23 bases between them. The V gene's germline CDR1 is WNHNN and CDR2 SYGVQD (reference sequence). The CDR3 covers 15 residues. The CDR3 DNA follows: TGCGCCCGTCTCTCGCGCAGGAGGAAATACTACGAGCAGTACTTC. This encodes CARLSRRRKYYEQYF.

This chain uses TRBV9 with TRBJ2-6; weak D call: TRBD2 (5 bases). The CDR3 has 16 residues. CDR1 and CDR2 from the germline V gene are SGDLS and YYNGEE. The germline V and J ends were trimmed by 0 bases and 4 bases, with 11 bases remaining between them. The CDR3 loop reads CASSVGGRSGANVLTF. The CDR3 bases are TGTGCCAGCAGCGTAGGTGGGAGATCCGGGGCCAACGTCCTGACTTTC.

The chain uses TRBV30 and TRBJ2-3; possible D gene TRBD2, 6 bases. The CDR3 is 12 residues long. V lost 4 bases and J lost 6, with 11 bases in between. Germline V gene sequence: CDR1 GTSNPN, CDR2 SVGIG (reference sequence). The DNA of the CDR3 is TGTGCCTGGACGGCGGGAACGGATACGCAGTATTTT. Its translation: CAWTAGTDTQYF.

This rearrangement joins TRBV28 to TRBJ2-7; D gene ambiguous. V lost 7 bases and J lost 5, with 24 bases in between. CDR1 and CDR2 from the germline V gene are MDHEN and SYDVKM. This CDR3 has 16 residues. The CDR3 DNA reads TGTGCCAGCACCGAACCGGGTAAGAACAGAGGCGACGAGCAGTACTTC. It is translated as CASTEPGKNRGDEQYF.

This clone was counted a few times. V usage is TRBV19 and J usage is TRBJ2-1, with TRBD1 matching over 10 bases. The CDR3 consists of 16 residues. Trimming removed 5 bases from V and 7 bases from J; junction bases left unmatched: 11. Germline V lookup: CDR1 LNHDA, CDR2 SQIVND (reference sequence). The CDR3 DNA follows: TGTGCCAGTAGTGCCCCCCGGGACAGGGGAGGAAATGAGCAGTTCTTC. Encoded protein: CASSAPRDRGGNEQFF.

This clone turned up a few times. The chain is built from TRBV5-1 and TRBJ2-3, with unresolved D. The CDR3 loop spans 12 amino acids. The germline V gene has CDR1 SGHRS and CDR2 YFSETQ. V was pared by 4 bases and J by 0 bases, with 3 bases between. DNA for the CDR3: TGCGCCAGCAGCGGGAGCACAGATACGCAGTATTTT. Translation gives CASSGSTDTQYF.

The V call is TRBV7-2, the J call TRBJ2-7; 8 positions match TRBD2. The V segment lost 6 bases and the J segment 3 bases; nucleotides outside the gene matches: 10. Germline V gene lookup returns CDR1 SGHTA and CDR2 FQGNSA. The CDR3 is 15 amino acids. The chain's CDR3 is CASSRSSGPDYEQYF. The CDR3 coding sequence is TGTGCCAGCAGTAGATCTAGCGGGCCGGACTACGAGCAGTACTTC.

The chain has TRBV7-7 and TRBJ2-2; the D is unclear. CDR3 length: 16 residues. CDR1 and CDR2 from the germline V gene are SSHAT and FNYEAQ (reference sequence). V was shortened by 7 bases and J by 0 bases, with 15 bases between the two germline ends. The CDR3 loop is CASTPHEIPNTGELFF. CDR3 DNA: TGTGCCAGCACCCCCCACGAAATACCGAACACCGGGGAGCTGTTTTTT. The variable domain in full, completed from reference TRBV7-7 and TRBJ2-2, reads GAGVSQSPRYKVTKRGQDVTLRCDPISSHATLYWYQQALGQGPEFLTYFNYEAQPDKSGLPSDRFSAERPEGSISTLTIQRTEQRDSAMYRCASTPHEIPNTGELFFGEGSRLTVL.

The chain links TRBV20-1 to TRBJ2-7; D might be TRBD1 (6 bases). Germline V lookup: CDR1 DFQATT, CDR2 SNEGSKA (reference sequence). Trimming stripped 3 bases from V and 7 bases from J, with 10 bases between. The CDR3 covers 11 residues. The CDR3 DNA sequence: TGCAGTGCTAGGGGGGCGAGGGAGCAGTACTTC. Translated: CSARGAREQYF.

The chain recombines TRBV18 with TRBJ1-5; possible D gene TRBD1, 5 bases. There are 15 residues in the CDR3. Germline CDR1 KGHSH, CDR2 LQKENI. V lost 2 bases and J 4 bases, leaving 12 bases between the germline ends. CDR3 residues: CASSPFPTENQPQHF. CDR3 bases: TGTGCCAGCTCACCATTTCCGACAGAGAATCAGCCCCAGCATTTT.

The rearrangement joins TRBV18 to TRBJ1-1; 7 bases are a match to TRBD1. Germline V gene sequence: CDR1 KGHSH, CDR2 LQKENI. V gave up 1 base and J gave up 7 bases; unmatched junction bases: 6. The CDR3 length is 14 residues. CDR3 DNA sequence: TGTGCCAGCTCACCACTCCACCGGGACAGTGAAGCTTTCTTT. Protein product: CASSPLHRDSEAFF.

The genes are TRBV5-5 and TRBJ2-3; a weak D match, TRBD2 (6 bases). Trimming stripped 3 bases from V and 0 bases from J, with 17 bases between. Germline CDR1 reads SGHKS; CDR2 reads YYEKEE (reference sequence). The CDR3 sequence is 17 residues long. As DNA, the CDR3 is TGTGCCAGCAGCTCCCACGCGCGGAGCGGGAGCACAGATACGCAGTATTTT. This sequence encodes CASSSHARSGSTDTQYF.

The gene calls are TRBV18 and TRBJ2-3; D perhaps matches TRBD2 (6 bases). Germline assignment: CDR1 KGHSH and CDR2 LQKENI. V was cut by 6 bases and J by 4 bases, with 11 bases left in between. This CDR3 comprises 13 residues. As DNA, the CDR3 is TGTGCCAGCTCTTACAGCGGGTCAGATACGCAGTATTTT. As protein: CASSYSGSDTQYF.

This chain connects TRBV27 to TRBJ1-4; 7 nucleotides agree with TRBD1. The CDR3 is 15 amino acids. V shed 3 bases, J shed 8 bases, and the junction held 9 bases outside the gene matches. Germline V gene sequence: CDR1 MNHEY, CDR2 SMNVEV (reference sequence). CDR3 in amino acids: CASSFRGGGGEKLFF. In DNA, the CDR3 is TGTGCCAGCAGTTTTAGAGGGGGCGGCGGCGAAAAACTGTTTTTT.

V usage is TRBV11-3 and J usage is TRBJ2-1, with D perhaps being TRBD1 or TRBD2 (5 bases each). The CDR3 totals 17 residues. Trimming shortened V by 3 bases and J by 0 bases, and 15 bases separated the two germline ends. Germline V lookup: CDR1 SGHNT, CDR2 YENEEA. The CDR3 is CASSLDHGGSSYNEQFF. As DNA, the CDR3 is TGTGCCAGCAGCTTGGACCATGGGGGAAGCTCCTACAATGAGCAGTTCTTC.

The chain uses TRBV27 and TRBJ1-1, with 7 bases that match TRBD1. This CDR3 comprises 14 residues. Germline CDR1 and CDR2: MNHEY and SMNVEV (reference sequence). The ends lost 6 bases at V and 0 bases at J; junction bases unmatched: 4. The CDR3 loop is CASSGGQVNTEAFF. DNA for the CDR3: TGTGCCAGCAGCGGCGGACAGGTGAACACTGAAGCTTTCTTT.

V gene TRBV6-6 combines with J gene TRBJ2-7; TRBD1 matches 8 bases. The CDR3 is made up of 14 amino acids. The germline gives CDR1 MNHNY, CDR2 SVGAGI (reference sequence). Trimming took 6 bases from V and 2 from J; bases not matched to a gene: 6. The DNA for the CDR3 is TGTGCCAGCAGCCCGACAGGGGTCCCCTACGAGCAGTACTTC. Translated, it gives CASSPTGVPYEQYF.

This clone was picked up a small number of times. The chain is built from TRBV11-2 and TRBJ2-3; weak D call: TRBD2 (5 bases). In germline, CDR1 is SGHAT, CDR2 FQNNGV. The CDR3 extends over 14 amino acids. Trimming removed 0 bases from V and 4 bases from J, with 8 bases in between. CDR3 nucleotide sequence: TGTGCCAGCAGCTTAGAGGAGGCTTCAGATACGCAGTATTTT. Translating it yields CASSLEEASDTQYF.

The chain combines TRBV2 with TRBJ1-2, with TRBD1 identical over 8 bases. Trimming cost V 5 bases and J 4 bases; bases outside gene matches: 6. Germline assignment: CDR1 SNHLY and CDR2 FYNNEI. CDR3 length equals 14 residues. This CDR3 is CASSRQGIGYGYTF. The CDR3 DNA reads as TGTGCCAGCAGTCGACAGGGGATTGGCTATGGCTACACCTTC.

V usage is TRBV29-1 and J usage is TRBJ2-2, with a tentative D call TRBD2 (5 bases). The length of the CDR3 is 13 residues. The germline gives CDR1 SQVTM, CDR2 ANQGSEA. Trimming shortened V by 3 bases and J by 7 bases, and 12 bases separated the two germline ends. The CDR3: CSVDEGVGGELFF. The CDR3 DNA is TGCAGCGTTGACGAGGGAGTTGGCGGGGAGCTGTTTTTT.

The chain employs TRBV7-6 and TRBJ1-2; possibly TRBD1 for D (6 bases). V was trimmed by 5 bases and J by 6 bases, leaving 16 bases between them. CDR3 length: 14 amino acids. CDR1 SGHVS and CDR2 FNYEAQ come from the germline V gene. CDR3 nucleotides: TGTGCCAGCAGCCAGGGTGCCAGGGGCCATGGCTACACCTTC. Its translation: CASSQGARGHGYTF. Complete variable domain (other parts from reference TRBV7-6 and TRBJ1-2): GAGVSQSPRYKVTKRGQDVALRCDPISGHVSLYWYRQALGQGPEFLTYFNYEAQQDKSGLPNDRFSAERPEGSISTLTIQRTEQRDSAMYRCASSQGARGHGYTFGSGTRLTVV.

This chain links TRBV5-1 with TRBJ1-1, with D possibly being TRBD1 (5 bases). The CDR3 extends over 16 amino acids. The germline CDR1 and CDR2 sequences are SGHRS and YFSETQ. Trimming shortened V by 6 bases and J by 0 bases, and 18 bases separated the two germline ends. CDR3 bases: TGCGCCAGCAACGCGGGACTGGGGGGAATGAACACTGAAGCTTTCTTT. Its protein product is CASNAGLGGMNTEAFF.

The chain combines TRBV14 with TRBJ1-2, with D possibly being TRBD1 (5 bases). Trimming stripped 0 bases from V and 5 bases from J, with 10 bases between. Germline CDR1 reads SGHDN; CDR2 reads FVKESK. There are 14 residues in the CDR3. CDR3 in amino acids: CASSQDWRGYGYTF. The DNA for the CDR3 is TGTGCCAGCAGCCAAGATTGGCGGGGGTATGGCTACACCTTC.

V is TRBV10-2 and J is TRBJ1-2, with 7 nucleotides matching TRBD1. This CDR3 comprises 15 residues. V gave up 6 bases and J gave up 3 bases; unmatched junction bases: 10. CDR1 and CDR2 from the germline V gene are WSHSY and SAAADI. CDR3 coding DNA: TGCGCCAGCAGACGTGCAGGGGGGCTTGACTATGGCTACACCTTC. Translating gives CASRRAGGLDYGYTF.